This T cell receptor (beta chain) was identified during a study of Graves' ophthalmopathy and Graves' hyperthyroidism. Whole-study findings and limits: The study's model predicted ophthalmopathy progression at 70.59% sensitivity and 72.22% specificity.

The TCR beta CDR3 regions underwent amplification from RNA transcripts. First-round RT-PCR used HTBI primers; second-round multiplex PCR followed. TCRdb ran MiXCR on the multiplex PCR reads and lists one entry per CDR3 protein. The data hold about 700,000 distinct CDR3 sequences, with about 44% observed a single time. Worth noting for this clonotype: Its specificity is not known.

The sequencing sample was made of peripheral blood. The receptor's source is an adult man with Graves' ophthalmopathy.

For the CDR3, the DNA is TGCAGTGCTACGGGACTAGAAGAGACCCAGTACTTC. This codes for CSATGLEETQYF. V usage is TRBV20-1 and J usage is TRBJ2-5; 8 bases line up with TRBD2. This CDR3 contains 12 residues. CDR1 is DFQATT, CDR2 SNEGSKA, per germline (reference sequence). The V and J ends lost 4 bases and 3 bases, in that order; junction bases with no gene match: 1.